One sample yielded the 18 T cell receptor beta chains listed below, sequenced in a study of blood T cell repertoires in COVID-19. Only in-frame clones appear in the TCRdb table, and some are missing; sequencing was by immunoSEQ multiplex PCR. The sample carries a few hundred thousand clones, 65% to 90% recorded once. The specimen was peripheral blood. The receptors were sampled from a man aged 25 to 40 with active or convalescent COVID-19.

V gene TRBV5-6 combines with J gene TRBJ1-2; unclear D gene. Germline CDR1 is SGHDT and CDR2 is YYEEEE. This CDR3 comprises 16 residues. V was pared by 5 bases and J by 4 bases, with 21 bases between. The CDR3 spells CASRPTNEGAGYGYTF. DNA of the CDR3: TGTGCCAGCAGACCAACGAATGAGGGCGCTGGCTATGGCTACACCTTC.

This rearrangement joins TRBV6-1 to TRBJ1-5; possibly TRBD1 for D (5 bases). The germline V gene has CDR1 MNHNS and CDR2 SASEGT. V lost 2 bases, J lost 7 bases, and 6 bases lay in between. This CDR3 contains 12 residues. The CDR3 spells CASSEWGQPQHF. DNA of the CDR3: TGTGCCAGCAGTGAATGGGGCCAGCCCCAGCATTTT.

The chain uses TRBV20-1 and TRBJ2-5, with D uncertain. Germline V lookup: CDR1 DFQATT, CDR2 SNEGSKA (reference sequence). Between the trimmed V and J ends, which lost 3 bases and 5 bases, there was a span of 7 bases. The CDR3 consists of 11 residues. CDR3 coding DNA: TGCAGTGCTAGGTCTTTGGAGACCCAGTACTTC. This encodes CSARSLETQYF.

The chain joins TRBV27 to TRBJ1-1; D gene ambiguous. The CDR3 loop spans 16 amino acids. The V gene's germline CDR1 is MNHEY and CDR2 SMNVEV (reference sequence). V lost 7 bases and J 4 bases, leaving 22 bases between the germline ends. The CDR3 DNA follows: TGTGCCAGCATCGGGATAAATGCCGTGGAGGGCACTGAAGCTTTCTTT. This codes for CASIGINAVEGTEAFF.

The chain couples TRBV5-1 to TRBJ2-7, with 8 bases lining up with TRBD1. The CDR3 length is 16 residues. V was clipped by 2 bases and J by 4 bases; unmatched bases: 11. Germline values: CDR1 SGHRS, CDR2 YFSETQ. CDR3 amino acids: CASSFGQGEESYEQYF. CDR3 nucleotide sequence: TGCGCCAGCAGCTTCGGACAGGGTGAAGAATCGTACGAGCAGTACTTC.

The rearrangement links TRBV27 to TRBJ2-1, with 10 bases matching TRBD2. V lost 6 bases to trimming and J lost 8 bases; unmatched junction nucleotides: 13. CDR3 size: 16 residues. In germline, CDR1 is MNHEY, CDR2 SMNVEV (reference sequence). In DNA, the CDR3 is TGTGCCAGCAGACCTGGACTAGTAGCGGGGGGTTATGAGCAGTTCTTC. Protein product: CASRPGLVAGGYEQFF.

This rearrangement joins TRBV9 to TRBJ2-5; 8 positions match TRBD2. There are 14 residues in the CDR3. Germline lookup yields CDR1 SGDLS and CDR2 YYNGEE. V shed 2 bases and J 4 bases; nucleotides not matched to a gene: 4. The CDR3 DNA is TGTGCCAGCAGCGTTGGCGGGGGGTCAGAGACCCAGTACTTC. This codes for CASSVGGGSETQYF.

This chain uses TRBV7-6 with TRBJ2-5; D not resolved. CDR3 size: 16 residues. The germline V gene encodes CDR1 SGHVS and CDR2 FNYEAQ. With 0 bases removed from V and 2 bases from J, the gap between germline ends came to 13 bases. CDR3 protein: CASSLALFGLQETQYF. CDR3 nucleotide sequence: TGTGCCAGCAGCTTAGCGCTGTTTGGGCTGCAAGAGACCCAGTACTTC. Based on the CDR3 plus reference TRBV7-6 and TRBJ2-5, the full variable domain is GAGVSQSPRYKVTKRGQDVALRCDPISGHVSLYWYRQALGQGPEFLTYFNYEAQQDKSGLPNDRFSAERPEGSISTLTIQRTEQRDSAMYRCASSLALFGLQETQYFGPGTRLLVL.

CDR3 DNA sequence: TGTGCCAGCAGCGCGGGACAGGGCACGCAGTATTTT. Translation gives CASSAGQGTQYF. The chain carries TRBV5-5 and TRBJ2-3; 9 bases line up with TRBD1. The CDR3 totals 12 residues. CDR1 SGHKS and CDR2 YYEKEE come from the germline V gene (reference sequence). The V gene end was trimmed by 4 bases and the J gene end by 9 bases; junction bases not matched to a gene: 3.

This chain links TRBV19 with TRBJ1-1; no definite D call. The CDR3 is made up of 15 amino acids. CDR1 and CDR2 (germline): LNHDA, SQIVND (reference sequence). With 3 bases removed from V and 1 base from J, the gap between germline ends came to 12 bases. This CDR3 reads CASSIALNRNTEAFF. Written as DNA, the CDR3 is TGTGCCAGTAGTATCGCCCTGAACAGGAACACTGAAGCTTTCTTT.

This clone showed up just a few times. The rearrangement uses TRBV7-2 and TRBJ2-7; a possible D gene is TRBD1 (6 bases). The V gene's germline CDR1 is SGHTA and CDR2 FQGNSA. This CDR3 comprises 15 residues. V gave up 4 bases and J gave up 6 bases, with 19 bases separating them. The CDR3 bases are TGTGCCAGCAGCTACGAACAGGGTAGAGTGGGCGAGCAGTACTTC. It translates to CASSYEQGRVGEQYF.

This clone was counted between two and nine times. V usage is TRBV7-6 and J usage is TRBJ2-1; D unclear. Germline V gene data show CDR1 as SGHVS and CDR2 as FNYEAQ. V was shortened by 2 bases and J by 7 bases, with 15 bases between the two germline ends. This CDR3 has 15 amino acids. As DNA, the CDR3 is TGTGCCAGCAGCTTATTAAGTGCTAGTTTGAATGAGCAGTTCTTC. It encodes CASSLLSASLNEQFF.

The rearrangement joins TRBV12-3 or TRBV12-4 to TRBJ1-2; D gene ambiguous. Trimming left V 7 bases short and J 10 bases short, with 16 bases between. This CDR3 contains 12 residues. CDR3 region: CASKSAAGDYTF. For the CDR3, the DNA is TGTGCCAGCAAAAGCGCCGCGGGAGACTACACCTTC.

This chain uses TRBV27 with TRBJ2-7, with TRBD2 matching 9 bases. This CDR3 contains 16 residues. V was clipped by 6 bases and J by 6 bases; unmatched bases: 15. Germline loops: CDR1 MNHEY, CDR2 SMNVEV (reference sequence). CDR3 nucleotide sequence: TGTGCCAGCAGCCTGGGGGGCGGGGGGGCCTCCGGCGAGCAGTACTTC. Its protein product is CASSLGGGGASGEQYF.

The rearrangement joins TRBV6-5 to TRBJ1-2; TRBD1 matches at 7 bases. V lost 3 bases, J lost 8 bases, and 12 bases stayed unmatched. Per the germline V gene, CDR1 is MNHEY and CDR2 is SVGAGI. This CDR3 has 15 amino acids. Here the CDR3 reads CASSYGATGDSGYTF. The CDR3, as DNA: TGTGCCAGCAGTTATGGGGCTACAGGGGACAGCGGCTACACCTTC.

This clone appeared once. The CDR3 spells CASTPVGVLPNRGYTF. The CDR3 DNA reads as TGTGCCAGCACCCCAGTAGGGGTCCTCCCTAATAGGGGCTACACCTTC. This chain joins TRBV7-8 and TRBJ1-2; D is possibly TRBD1 (5 bases). Germline loops: CDR1 SGHVS, CDR2 FQNEAQ. This CDR3 is built from 16 residues. The ends were cut back, 7 bases at V and 8 bases at J, with 26 bases in the middle.

The CDR3, as DNA: TGTGCCAGCAGCTTAGTTGTCCGACCGCGGGAGCAGTACTTC. Its protein is CASSLVVRPREQYF. This chain connects TRBV11-2 to TRBJ2-7, with D unclear. The CDR3 has 14 residues. The V end was cut by 1 base, the J end by 7 bases, with 14 bases between. Looked up from germline, CDR1 is SGHAT and CDR2 is FQNNGV.

This chain connects TRBV9 to TRBJ1-6; TRBD1 might be the D (6 bases). Trimming shortened V by 3 bases and J by 2 bases, and 6 bases separated the two germline ends. CDR3 length: 14 amino acids. Germline V CDR1 and CDR2: SGDLS, YYNGEE. The DNA of the CDR3 is TGTGCCAGCAGCGCAGGGGCCTATAATTCACCCCTCCACTTT. This sequence encodes CASSAGAYNSPLHF.